Below, 28 T cell receptor beta chains from the same sample are listed, as sequenced in a study of control samples from healthy donors and cancer patients. Assay: immunoSEQ multiplex PCR; the TCRdb copy retains only in-frame clones and omits some. The sample includes around 190,000 clones, roughly 92% of them seen just once. Sequencing was performed on blood. The receptor source for this set is a young man in good health.

J is TRBJ2-1 and V is TRBV9; 10 nucleotides line up with TRBD1. CDR3 length: 18 amino acids. With V trimmed by 4 bases and J by 2 bases, 12 bases remained unmatched. CDR1 is SGDLS, CDR2 YYNGEE, per germline. CDR3 region: CASSPFPLTGGAYNEQFF. In DNA, the CDR3 is TGTGCCAGCAGCCCTTTCCCGCTGACAGGGGGCGCCTACAATGAGCAGTTCTTC. Using reference TRBV9 and TRBJ2-1 for the parts outside the CDR3, the full variable domain is DSGVTQTPKHLITATGQRVTLRCSPRSGDLSVYWYQQSLDQGLQFLIQYYNGEERAKGNILERFSAQQFPDLHSELNLSSLELGDSALYFCASSPFPLTGGAYNEQFFGPGTRLTVL.

The chain carries TRBV7-8 and TRBJ2-5; 8 bases match TRBD2. This CDR3 contains 15 residues. J lost 2 bases, V lost 5 bases, and 7 bases had no gene match. Germline assignment: CDR1 SGHVS and CDR2 FQNEAQ. CDR3 in DNA: TGTGCCAGCAGCGTGGGTGGGACTAGACAAGAGACCCAGTACTTC. It specifies CASSVGGTRQETQYF. The full variable domain, in which reference TRBV7-8 and TRBJ2-5 provide the parts outside the CDR3, is GAGVSQSPRYKVAKRGQDVALRCDPISGHVSLFWYQQALGQGPEFLTYFQNEAQLDKSGLPSDRFFAERPEGSVSTLKIQRTQQEDSAVYLCASSVGGTRQETQYFGPGTRLLVL.

This clone was detected only once. The V and J genes are TRBV5-5 and TRBJ1-2; D ambiguous. Trimming left V 3 bases short and J 0 bases short, with 6 bases between. Germline values: CDR1 SGHKS, CDR2 YYEKEE (reference sequence). CDR3 length: 13 amino acids. For the CDR3, the DNA is TGTGCCAGCAGCTCTACAGCTAACTATGGCTACACCTTC. It codes for CASSSTANYGYTF.

Of note for this clone: This sample also contains other DNA sequences that code for the same CDR3. This sequence joins TRBV5-1 and TRBJ1-5; D remains unclear. The V gene's germline CDR1 is SGHRS and CDR2 YFSETQ. V was pared by 0 bases and J by 0 bases, with 7 bases between. This CDR3 contains 15 residues. CDR3 nucleotides: TGCGCCAGCAGCTTGGAGGGCTATAGCAATCAGCCCCAGCATTTT. This translates into CASSLEGYSNQPQHF.

The V call is TRBV18, the J call TRBJ2-7, with no clear D. This CDR3 has 14 amino acids. The germline V gene has CDR1 KGHSH and CDR2 LQKENI. With 3 bases removed from V and 1 base from J, the gap between germline ends came to 10 bases. The CDR3, as DNA: TGTGCCAGCTCACCCCTAGGACGATCCTACGAGCAGTACTTC. Amino acid sequence: CASSPLGRSYEQYF. The whole variable domain, filled in from reference TRBV18 and TRBJ2-7, reads NAGVMQNPRHLVRRRGQEARLRCSPMKGHSHVYWYRQLPEEGLKFMVYLQKENIIDESGMPKERFSAEFPKEGPSILRIQQVVRGDSAAYFCASSPLGRSYEQYFGPGTRLTVT.

The V call is TRBV2, the J call TRBJ1-4; D not resolved. V lost 7 bases and J 3 bases, leaving 6 bases between the germline ends. The CDR3 runs to 12 residues. CDR1 and CDR2 (germline): SNHLY, FYNNEI. The CDR3 sequence: CASTGSNEKLFF. The CDR3 DNA reads as TGTGCCAGCACGGGGTCTAATGAAAAACTGTTTTTT. Supplemented by reference TRBV2 and TRBJ1-4, the full variable domain reads EPEVTQTPSHQVTQMGQEVILRCVPISNHLYFYWYRQILGQKVEFLVSFYNNEISEKSEIFDDQFSVERPDGSNFTLKIRSTKLEDSAMYFCASTGSNEKLFFGSGTQLSVL.

J is TRBJ1-1 and V is TRBV5-1; 7 nucleotides match TRBD1. Trimming removed 2 bases from V and 0 bases from J; junction bases left unmatched: 4. The CDR3 is 15 amino acids. Looked up from germline, CDR1 is SGHRS and CDR2 is YFSETQ. The CDR3 nucleotides read TGCGCCAGCAGCTTACAGGGGACCGTGAACACTGAAGCTTTCTTT. Its translation: CASSLQGTVNTEAFF.

The chain employs TRBV29-1 and TRBJ2-2; no definite D call. Germline V gene data show CDR1 as SQVTM and CDR2 as ANQGSEA. CDR3 size: 12 residues. V was shortened by 4 bases and J by 4 bases, with 7 bases between the two germline ends. The CDR3: CSVGVGTGELFF. DNA of the CDR3: TGCAGCGTTGGGGTGGGCACCGGGGAGCTGTTTTTT.

J is TRBJ2-7 and V is TRBV7-9, with 9 bases matching TRBD2. V lost 8 bases to trimming and J lost 4 bases; unmatched junction nucleotides: 15. Germline values: CDR1 SEHNR, CDR2 FQNEAQ (reference sequence). The CDR3 consists of 16 residues. Here the CDR3 DNA reads TGTGCCAGCGGCCCTCTGGCGCCTAGCGGGATGTACGAGCAGTACTTC. Its translation is CASGPLAPSGMYEQYF.

To note about this clone: Different DNA sequences within this sample yield the same CDR3. The chain employs TRBV6-2 or TRBV6-3 and TRBJ2-2, with 8 bases that match TRBD2. This CDR3 is built from 15 residues. Germline V lookup: CDR1 MNHEY, CDR2 SVGEGT. V was clipped by 4 bases and J by 1 base; unmatched bases: 2. This CDR3 is CASSLAGGNTGELFF. For the CDR3, the DNA is TGTGCCAGCAGTTTGGCGGGGGGGAACACCGGGGAGCTGTTTTTT.

The chain uses TRBV6-5 and TRBJ2-7; perhaps TRBD2 as D (6 bases). Per the germline V gene, CDR1 is MNHEY and CDR2 is SVGAGI. The CDR3 has 15 amino acids. Trimming removed 7 bases from V and 5 bases from J, with 21 bases in between. CDR3: CASTLFRLASNEQYF. The DNA for the CDR3 is TGTGCCAGCACCCTCTTTCGTCTAGCGAGCAACGAGCAGTACTTC.

This clone has more than one count but fewer than ten. V is TRBV6-2 or TRBV6-3 and J is TRBJ2-2; TRBD2 is a possible D gene (7 bases). The CDR3 totals 14 residues. The V gene lost 5 bases and the J gene lost 4 bases, with 11 bases spanning the gap. Germline V gene sequence: CDR1 MNHEY, CDR2 SVGEGT. CDR3: CASSPRGATGELFF. CDR3 sequence (DNA): TGTGCCAGCAGTCCCCGGGGGGCCACCGGGGAGCTGTTTTTT.

The V and J genes are TRBV4-1 and TRBJ2-7; perhaps D is TRBD1 or TRBD2 (5 bases each). This CDR3 region has 17 residues. Germline values: CDR1 MGHRA, CDR2 YSYEKL. V shed 0 bases and J shed 4 bases, with 19 bases lying between them. The CDR3 DNA reads as TGCGCCAGCAGCCAAGAGGCTGAGGGGTGGACCCCATACGAGCAGTACTTC. As protein: CASSQEAEGWTPYEQYF.

This clone came up a few times. The V gene is TRBV7-9, the J gene TRBJ1-6; D remains unclear. The germline V gene encodes CDR1 SEHNR and CDR2 FQNEAQ (reference sequence). V was cut by 1 base and J by 0 bases, with 7 bases left in between. The CDR3 consists of 16 residues. CDR3 in amino acids: CASSLEGYSYNSPLHF. CDR3 bases: TGTGCCAGCAGCTTAGAGGGTTACTCCTATAATTCACCCCTCCACTTT. The full variable domain, rest sourced from reference TRBV7-9 and TRBJ1-6, is DTGVSQNPRHKITKRGQNVTFRCDPISEHNRLYWYRQTLGQGPEFLTYFQNEAQLEKSRLLSDRFSAERPKGSFSTLEIQRTEQGDSAMYLCASSLEGYSYNSPLHFGNGTRLTVT.

V gene TRBV5-1 combines with J gene TRBJ2-2, with D unresolved. Germline V CDR1 and CDR2: SGHRS, YFSETQ. The CDR3 extends over 12 amino acids. Between the trimmed V and J ends, which lost 0 bases and 7 bases, there was a span of 4 bases. CDR3 sequence: CASSLEVGELFF. The CDR3 DNA follows: TGCGCCAGCAGCTTGGAAGTCGGGGAGCTGTTTTTT.

The V and J genes are TRBV7-9 and TRBJ2-5, with D uncertain. V gave up 6 bases and J gave up 6 bases, with 17 bases separating them. Germline V CDR1 and CDR2: SEHNR, FQNEAQ (reference sequence). The CDR3 runs 14 residues. This chain's CDR3 is CASRRYSGEKTQYF. The CDR3 DNA reads as TGTGCCAGCAGAAGATACAGTGGAGAGAAGACCCAGTACTTC.

V gene TRBV7-9 combines with J gene TRBJ2-7, with 8 nucleotides matching TRBD2. Germline trimming cut 5 bases from V and 4 bases from J; bases unmatched to any gene: 7. The CDR3 sequence is 14 residues long. The germline V gene has CDR1 SEHNR and CDR2 FQNEAQ (reference sequence). For the CDR3, the DNA is TGTGCCAGCAGCCCACGGGGGGGCTTTTACGAGCAGTACTTC. Amino acid sequence: CASSPRGGFYEQYF.

This rearrangement joins TRBV5-4 to TRBJ1-1; D remains ambiguous. Trimming took off 4 bases at V and 3 bases at J, with 10 bases between the two ends. The CDR3 length is 13 residues. From germline, CDR1 is SGHNT and CDR2 YYREEE (reference sequence). CDR3 DNA: TGTGCCAGCAGCCCACTCCGGGACACTGAAGCTTTCTTT. This encodes CASSPLRDTEAFF.

V gene TRBV19 combines with J gene TRBJ1-5; D is perhaps TRBD1 (5 bases). Per the germline V gene, CDR1 is LNHDA and CDR2 is SQIVND (reference sequence). The ends were cut back, 5 bases at V and 8 bases at J, with 19 bases in the middle. This CDR3 spans 15 amino acids. The CDR3 DNA sequence: TGTGCCAGTAGTGGCGACCGGGACGGCGGTAAGCCCCAGCATTTT. It specifies CASSGDRDGGKPQHF.

The V and J genes are TRBV29-1 and TRBJ2-3, with TRBD2 identical over 8 bases. Trimming at V came to 4 bases and at J to 2 bases, leaving 5 bases not matched to a gene. The CDR3 extends over 14 amino acids. Germline lookup yields CDR1 SQVTM and CDR2 ANQGSEA. Written as DNA, the CDR3 is TGCAGCGTTGGCGGACTAGCATCCACAGATACGCAGTATTTT. Translated, it gives CSVGGLASTDTQYF.

The chain carries TRBV3-1 (or the pseudogene TRBV3-2) and TRBJ2-4; no reliable D call. The CDR3 is 17 residues long. Looked up from germline, CDR1 is LGHDT and CDR2 is YNNKEL (reference sequence). The V end was cut by 1 base, the J end by 1 base, with 14 bases between. CDR3 sequence (DNA): TGTGCCAGCAGCCAAGGAGGCGTACGGGTGGCCAAAAACATTCAGTACTTC. Its translation: CASSQGGVRVAKNIQYF.

CDR3 protein: CASILSGTGLINEQFF. For the CDR3, the DNA is TGTGCCAGCATCCTCTCCGGGACAGGGTTGATCAATGAGCAGTTCTTC. This chain joins TRBV5-6 and TRBJ2-1; 9 positions agree with TRBD1. The V gene end was trimmed by 6 bases and the J gene end by 6 bases; junction bases not matched to a gene: 13. The germline V gene has CDR1 SGHDT and CDR2 YYEEEE. The CDR3 runs to 16 residues.

The V gene is TRBV6-6, the J gene TRBJ1-1; 7 bases align to TRBD1. The CDR3 is 15 amino acids. Germline assignment: CDR1 MNHNY and CDR2 SVGAGI (reference sequence). V shed 0 bases and J 1 base; nucleotides not matched to a gene: 2. The CDR3 nucleotides are TGTGCCAGCAGTTACTCGGCAGGGGGGAACACTGAAGCTTTCTTT. It specifies CASSYSAGGNTEAFF.

The chain joins TRBV5-1 to TRBJ2-1; 7 bases align to TRBD2. Germline values: CDR1 SGHRS, CDR2 YFSETQ. V lost 5 bases, J lost 8 bases, and 10 bases stayed unmatched. This CDR3 contains 14 residues. The CDR3 protein is CASRIAGGADEQFF. For the CDR3, the DNA is TGCGCCAGCAGAATAGCGGGCGGAGCGGATGAGCAGTTCTTC.

The DNA for the CDR3 is TGTGCCAGCAGCTTAGGGTCCCGCCACTACGAGCAGTACTTC. Protein sequence: CASSLGSRHYEQYF. This chain joins TRBV7-2 and TRBJ2-7, with D uncertain. The germline CDR1 and CDR2 sequences are SGHTA and FQGNSA. The CDR3 covers 14 residues. V lost 1 base, J lost 3 bases, and 10 bases lay in between.

V usage is TRBV24-1 and J usage is TRBJ2-5; 8 bases agree with TRBD1. The CDR3 has 17 residues. In germline, CDR1 is KGHDR, CDR2 SFDVKD. V lost 4 bases and J lost 1; bases outside the gene matches: 10. This CDR3 is CATSDPADRGLQETQYF. The CDR3, as DNA: TGTGCCACCAGTGACCCAGCCGACAGGGGCCTCCAAGAGACCCAGTACTTC.

The CDR3 reads CASLRDYSYNSPLHF. CDR3 nucleotide sequence: TGTGCCAGTCTCAGGGATTACTCCTATAATTCACCCCTCCACTTT. The chain links TRBV5-3 to TRBJ1-6; D possibly corresponds to TRBD1 (5 bases). TRBV5-3 is recorded as an ORF, its role being uncertain. V was clipped by 8 bases and J by 0 bases, with 12 bases between them. The CDR3 spans 15 residues.

The V and J genes are TRBV5-4 and TRBJ1-1, with D possibly TRBD1 on 5 matching bases. The germline V gene encodes CDR1 SGHNT and CDR2 YYREEE (reference sequence). V lost 0 bases to trimming and J lost 5 bases, with 17 bases between them. This CDR3 has 16 residues. The CDR3 DNA is TGTGCCAGCAGCTTGGGATCAGGGCTTGTTGGAACTGAAGCTTTCTTT. It encodes CASSLGSGLVGTEAFF.